These T cell receptor beta chains were read from a single sample in a study of cytomegalovirus exposure and HLA in healthy donors. Profiled with immunoSEQ multiplex PCR; TCRdb holds only in-frame clones, not every one. The sample yields about 180,000 clones, 75% to 85% seen once. The source material was PBMCs. The origin of the receptors is a man between 18 and 29 years old in good health and CMV-seronegative. The CDR3 runs from the conserved cysteine through the conserved F or W. A D gene is named only where the DNA matches it firmly. Only some rows state a clone size, as once, few, many or a class for expanded clones.

d_call: -; v_call: TRBV9; clone_size: -; j_call: TRBJ1-6; cdr3_nt: TGTGCCAGCAGCGTAGCTCCCGGGTCCTATAATTCACCCCTCCACTTT; cdr3_aa: CASSVAPGSYNSPLHF
d_call: -; v_call: TRBV7-2; clone_size: -; j_call: TRBJ1-1; cdr3_nt: TGTGCCAGCAGCTTATCAGGGACAAGGCCTTTACAGAACACTGAAGCTTTCTTT; cdr3_aa: CASSLSGTRPLQNTEAFF
d_call: TRBD2; v_call: TRBV5-5; clone_size: -; j_call: TRBJ2-2; cdr3_nt: TGTGCCAGCAGCAGCGGACTAGCGGGGCCAGTGAACACCGGGGAGCTGTTTTTT; cdr3_aa: CASSSGLAGPVNTGELFF
d_call: TRBD1; v_call: TRBV28; clone_size: -; j_call: TRBJ2-7; cdr3_nt: TGTGCCAGTGAACCGGGACAGGGGGAGCAGTACTTC; cdr3_aa: CASEPGQGEQYF
d_call: -; v_call: TRBV5-1; clone_size: few; j_call: TRBJ2-5; cdr3_nt: TGCGCCAGCAGCTTGACAGGGGTAGCGGAGCTCCAAGAGACCCAGTACTTC; cdr3_aa: CASSLTGVAELQETQYF
d_call: -; v_call: TRBV5-8; clone_size: -; j_call: TRBJ2-7; cdr3_nt: TGTGCCAGCAGCAACAGGGTATACGAGCAGTACTTC; cdr3_aa: CASSNRVYEQYF
d_call: -; v_call: TRBV7-9; clone_size: -; j_call: TRBJ1-2; cdr3_nt: TGTGCCAGCAGCGCCGGCTTAGAGGCTAATTATGGCTACACCTTC; cdr3_aa: CASSAGLEANYGYTF
d_call: TRBD1; v_call: TRBV11-1; clone_size: -; j_call: TRBJ1-1; cdr3_nt: TGTGCCAGCAGTCCTAACACAGGGGGACTCGAAGCTTTCTTT; cdr3_aa: CASSPNTGGLEAFF
d_call: TRBD1; v_call: TRBV18; clone_size: -; j_call: TRBJ1-5; cdr3_nt: TGTGCCAGCTCCCGGGGGGACAGGGGGCAGAGTAGGCAGCCCCAGCATTTT; cdr3_aa: CASSRGDRGQSRQPQHF
d_call: TRBD2; v_call: TRBV18; clone_size: few; j_call: TRBJ2-5; cdr3_nt: TGTGCCAGCTCCCGATTCTTAGCGACTAGCCTCTTCCAAGAGACCCAGTACTTC; cdr3_aa: CASSRFLATSLFQETQYF
d_call: -; v_call: TRBV29-1; clone_size: -; j_call: TRBJ1-1; cdr3_nt: TGCAGCGTGGAAGGGGCAGCCAGAATGAACACTGAAGCTTTCTTT; cdr3_aa: CSVEGAARMNTEAFF
d_call: -; v_call: TRBV6-1; clone_size: -; j_call: TRBJ1-1; cdr3_nt: TGTGCCAGCAGTGAACAGCAGGGGCTGAACACTGAAGCTTTCTTT; cdr3_aa: CASSEQQGLNTEAFF
d_call: TRBD1; v_call: TRBV7-9; clone_size: -; j_call: TRBJ1-1; cdr3_nt: TGTGCCAGCAGCCCAGGGGCAGGGGGCTTCACTGAAGCTTTCTTT; cdr3_aa: CASSPGAGGFTEAFF
d_call: TRBD1; v_call: TRBV19; clone_size: -; j_call: TRBJ1-2; cdr3_nt: TGTGCCAGTAGTAGGGGACAGGGCGAGGTAGGCTATGGCTACACCTTC; cdr3_aa: CASSRGQGEVGYGYTF